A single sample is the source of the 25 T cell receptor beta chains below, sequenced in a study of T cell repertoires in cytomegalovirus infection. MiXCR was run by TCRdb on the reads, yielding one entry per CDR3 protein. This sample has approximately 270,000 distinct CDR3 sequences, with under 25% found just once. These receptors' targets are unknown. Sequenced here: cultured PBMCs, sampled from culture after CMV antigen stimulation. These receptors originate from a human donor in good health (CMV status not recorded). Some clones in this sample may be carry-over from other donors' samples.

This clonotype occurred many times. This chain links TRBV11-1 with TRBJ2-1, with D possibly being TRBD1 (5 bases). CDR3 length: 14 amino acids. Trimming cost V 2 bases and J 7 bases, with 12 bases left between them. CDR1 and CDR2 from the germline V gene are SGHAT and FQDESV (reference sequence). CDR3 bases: TGTGCCAGCAGCTTAAGCAGGGTTGGGAATGAGCAGTTCTTC. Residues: CASSLSRVGNEQFF.

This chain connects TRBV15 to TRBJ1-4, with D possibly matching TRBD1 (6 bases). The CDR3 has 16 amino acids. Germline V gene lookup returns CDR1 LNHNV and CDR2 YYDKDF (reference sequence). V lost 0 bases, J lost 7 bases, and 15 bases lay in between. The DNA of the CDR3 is TGTGCCACCAGCAGAGACCGACAGGCTCCGGGTGAAAAACTGTTTTTT. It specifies CATSRDRQAPGEKLFF.

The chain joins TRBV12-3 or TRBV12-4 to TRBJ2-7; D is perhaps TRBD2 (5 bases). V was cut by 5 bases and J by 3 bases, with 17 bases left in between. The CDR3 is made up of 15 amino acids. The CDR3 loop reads CASSAGVSILYEQYF. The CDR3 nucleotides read TGTGCCAGCAGTGCCGGGGTCAGCATCCTCTACGAGCAGTACTTC.

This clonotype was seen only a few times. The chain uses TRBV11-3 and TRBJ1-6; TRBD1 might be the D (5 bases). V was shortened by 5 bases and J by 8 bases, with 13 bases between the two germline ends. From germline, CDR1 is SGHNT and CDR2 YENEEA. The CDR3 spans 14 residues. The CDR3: CASSPDIGDSPLHF. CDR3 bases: TGTGCCAGCAGCCCAGACATAGGGGATTCACCCCTCCACTTT.

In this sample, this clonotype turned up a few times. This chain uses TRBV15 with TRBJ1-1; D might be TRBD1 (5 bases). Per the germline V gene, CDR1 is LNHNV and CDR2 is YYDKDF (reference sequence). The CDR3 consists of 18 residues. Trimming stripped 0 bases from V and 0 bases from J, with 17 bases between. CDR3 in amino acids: CATSREDATALMNTEAFF. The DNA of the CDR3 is TGTGCCACCAGCAGAGAGGACGCGACAGCCCTTATGAACACTGAAGCTTTCTTT.

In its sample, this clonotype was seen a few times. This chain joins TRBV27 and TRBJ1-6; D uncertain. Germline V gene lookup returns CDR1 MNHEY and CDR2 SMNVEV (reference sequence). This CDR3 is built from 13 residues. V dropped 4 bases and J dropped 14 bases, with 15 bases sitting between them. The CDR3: CASSSDVLRALHF. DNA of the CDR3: TGTGCCAGCAGTTCAGACGTACTGAGGGCCCTCCACTTT.

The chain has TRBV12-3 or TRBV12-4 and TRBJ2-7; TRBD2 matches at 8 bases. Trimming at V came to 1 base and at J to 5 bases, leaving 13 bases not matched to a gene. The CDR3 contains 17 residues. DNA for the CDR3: TGTGCCAGCAGTTTAGGGTTGGGTAGCGGGACTCTCAACGAGCAGTACTTC. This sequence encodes CASSLGLGSGTLNEQYF.

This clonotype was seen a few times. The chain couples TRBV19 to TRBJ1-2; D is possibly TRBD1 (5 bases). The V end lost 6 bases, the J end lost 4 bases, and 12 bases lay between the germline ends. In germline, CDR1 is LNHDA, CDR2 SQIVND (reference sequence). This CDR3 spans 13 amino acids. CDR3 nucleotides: TGTGCCAGTAGGGACACCAACTTCTATGGCTACACCTTC. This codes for CASRDTNFYGYTF.

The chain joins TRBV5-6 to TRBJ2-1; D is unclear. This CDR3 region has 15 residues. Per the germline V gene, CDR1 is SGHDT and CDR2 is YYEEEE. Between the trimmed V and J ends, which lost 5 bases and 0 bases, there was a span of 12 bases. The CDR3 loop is CASSLPPSSYNEQFF. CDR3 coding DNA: TGTGCCAGCAGTTTGCCCCCTAGCTCCTACAATGAGCAGTTCTTC.

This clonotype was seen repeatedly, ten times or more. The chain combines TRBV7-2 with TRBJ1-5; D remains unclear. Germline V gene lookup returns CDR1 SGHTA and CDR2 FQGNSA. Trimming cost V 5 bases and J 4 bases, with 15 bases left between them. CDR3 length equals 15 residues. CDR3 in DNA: TGTGCCAGCAGCGCACGTTGGGGAGGGAATCAGCCCCAGCATTTT. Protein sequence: CASSARWGGNQPQHF. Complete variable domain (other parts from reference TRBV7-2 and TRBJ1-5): GAGVSQSPSNKVTEKGKDVELRCDPISGHTALYWYRQSLGQGLEFLIYFQGNSAPDKSGLPSDRFSAERTGGSVSTLTIQRTQQEDSAVYLCASSARWGGNQPQHFGDGTRLSIL.

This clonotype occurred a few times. CDR3 bases: TGTGCCAGTAGTACACTCGGGAGCGACGTCCGTGCGCAGTATTTT. Translating it yields CASSTLGSDVRAQYF. This sequence joins TRBV19 and TRBJ2-3; TRBD2 is a possible D gene (6 bases). The CDR3 runs 15 residues. CDR1 is LNHDA and CDR2 is SQIVND in the germline V gene (reference sequence). Between the trimmed V and J ends, which lost 4 bases and 10 bases, there was a span of 21 bases.

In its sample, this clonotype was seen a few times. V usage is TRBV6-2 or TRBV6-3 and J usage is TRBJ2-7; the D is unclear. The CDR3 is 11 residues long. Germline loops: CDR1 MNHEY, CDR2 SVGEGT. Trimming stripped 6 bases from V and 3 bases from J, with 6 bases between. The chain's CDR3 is CASSQYYEQYV. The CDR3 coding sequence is TGTGCCAGCAGCCAATACTACGAGCAGTACGTC.

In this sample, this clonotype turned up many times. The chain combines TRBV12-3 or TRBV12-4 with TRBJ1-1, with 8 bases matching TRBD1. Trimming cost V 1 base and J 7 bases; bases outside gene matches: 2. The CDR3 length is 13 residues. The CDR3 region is CASSLGTGIEAFF. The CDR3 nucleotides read TGTGCCAGCAGTTTAGGGACAGGGATTGAAGCTTTCTTT.

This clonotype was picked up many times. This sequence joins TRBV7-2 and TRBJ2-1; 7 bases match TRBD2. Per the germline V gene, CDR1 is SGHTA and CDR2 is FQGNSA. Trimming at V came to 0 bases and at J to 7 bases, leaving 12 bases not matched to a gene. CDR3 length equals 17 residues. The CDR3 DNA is TGTGCCAGCAGCTTAGCGTTGGCGGGAGTCTTTAGGAATGAGCAGTTCTTC. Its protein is CASSLALAGVFRNEQFF. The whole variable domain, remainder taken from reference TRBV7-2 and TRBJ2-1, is GAGVSQSPSNKVTEKGKDVELRCDPISGHTALYWYRQSLGQGLEFLIYFQGNSAPDKSGLPSDRFSAERTGGSVSTLTIQRTQQEDSAVYLCASSLALAGVFRNEQFFGPGTRLTVL.

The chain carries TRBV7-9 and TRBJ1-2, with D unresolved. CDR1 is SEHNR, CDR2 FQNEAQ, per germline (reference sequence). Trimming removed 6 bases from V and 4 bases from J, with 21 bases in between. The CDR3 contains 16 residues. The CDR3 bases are TGTGCCAGCAGTTCCGAAAGGCGGGAATTCGGCTATGGCTACACCTTC. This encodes CASSSERREFGYGYTF.

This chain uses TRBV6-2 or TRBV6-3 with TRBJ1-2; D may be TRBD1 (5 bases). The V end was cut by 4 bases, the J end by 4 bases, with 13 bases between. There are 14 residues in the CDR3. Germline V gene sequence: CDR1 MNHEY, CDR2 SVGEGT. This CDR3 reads CASSFYRGSYGYTF. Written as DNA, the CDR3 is TGTGCCAGCAGTTTCTATCGGGGCTCCTATGGCTACACCTTC.

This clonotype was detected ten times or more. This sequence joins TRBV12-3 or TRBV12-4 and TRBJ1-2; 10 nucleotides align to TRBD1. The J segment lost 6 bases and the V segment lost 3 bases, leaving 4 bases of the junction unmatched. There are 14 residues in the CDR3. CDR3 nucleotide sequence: TGTGCCAGCAGTTTGACAGGGGGCCAAAATGGCTACACCTTC. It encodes CASSLTGGQNGYTF.

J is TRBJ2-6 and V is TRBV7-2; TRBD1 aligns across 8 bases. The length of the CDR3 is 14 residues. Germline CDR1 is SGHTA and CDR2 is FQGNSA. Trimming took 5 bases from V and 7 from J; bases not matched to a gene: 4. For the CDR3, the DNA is TGTGCCAGCAGCCTTGACAGGGGTGCCAACGTCCTGACTTTC. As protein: CASSLDRGANVLTF.

The CDR3, as DNA: TGTGCCAGCAGTCGAACTAGCGCTCAAGAGACCCAGTACTTC. It is translated as CASSRTSAQETQYF. This sequence joins TRBV2 and TRBJ2-5; 7 positions agree with TRBD2. This CDR3 is 14 amino acids long. The V and J ends lost 5 bases and 2 bases, in that order; junction bases with no gene match: 5. Germline values: CDR1 SNHLY, CDR2 FYNNEI.

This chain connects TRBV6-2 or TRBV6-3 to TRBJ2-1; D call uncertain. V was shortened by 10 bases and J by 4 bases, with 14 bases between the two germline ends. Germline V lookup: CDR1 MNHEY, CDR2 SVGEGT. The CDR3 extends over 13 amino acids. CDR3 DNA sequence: TGTGCCACCGCCGAACTAACTTACAATGAGCAGTTCTTC. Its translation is CATAELTYNEQFF.

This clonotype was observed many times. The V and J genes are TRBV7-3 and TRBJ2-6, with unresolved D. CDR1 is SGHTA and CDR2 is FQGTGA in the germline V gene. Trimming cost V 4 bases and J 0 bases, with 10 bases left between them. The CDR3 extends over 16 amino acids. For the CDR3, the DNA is TGTGCCAGCAGCTCCTTATCAGGCTCTGGGGCCAACGTCCTGACTTTC. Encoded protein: CASSSLSGSGANVLTF.

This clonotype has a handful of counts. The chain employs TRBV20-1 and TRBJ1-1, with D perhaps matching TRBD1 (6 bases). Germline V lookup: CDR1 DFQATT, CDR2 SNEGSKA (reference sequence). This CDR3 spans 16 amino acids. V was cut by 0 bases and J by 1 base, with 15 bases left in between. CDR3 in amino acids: CSARDIPGQSNTEAFF. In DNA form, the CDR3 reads TGCAGTGCTAGAGATATCCCCGGACAGTCGAACACTGAAGCTTTCTTT.

CDR3 in DNA: TGTGCCAGCAGCTGGAACGGGGTTACTTCCTACAATGAGCAGTTCTTC. Its protein is CASSWNGVTSYNEQFF. This chain joins TRBV7-3 and TRBJ2-1, with D perhaps matching TRBD2 (5 bases). The ends were cut back, 4 bases at V and 1 base at J, with 14 bases in the middle. Germline V CDR1 and CDR2: SGHTA, FQGTGA. The CDR3 is made up of 16 amino acids. Full variable domain (rest looked up from reference TRBV7-3 and TRBJ2-1): GAGVSQTPSNKVTEKGKYVELRCDPISGHTALYWYRQSLGQGPEFLIYFQGTGAADDSGLPNDRFFAVRPEGSVSTLKIQRTERGDSAVYLCASSWNGVTSYNEQFFGPGTRLTVL.

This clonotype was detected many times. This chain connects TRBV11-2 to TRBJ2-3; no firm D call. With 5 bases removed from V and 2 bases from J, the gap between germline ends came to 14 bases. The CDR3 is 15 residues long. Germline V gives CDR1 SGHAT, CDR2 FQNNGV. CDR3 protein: CASSQEVYPTDTQYF. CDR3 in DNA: TGTGCCAGCAGCCAAGAGGTCTATCCCACAGATACGCAGTATTTT.

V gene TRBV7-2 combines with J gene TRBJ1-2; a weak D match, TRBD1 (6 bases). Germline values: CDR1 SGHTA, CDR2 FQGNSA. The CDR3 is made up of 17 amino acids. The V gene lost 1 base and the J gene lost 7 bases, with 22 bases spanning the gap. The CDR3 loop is CASSLVSNTGLGGGYTF. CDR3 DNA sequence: TGTGCCAGCAGCTTAGTTTCCAATACAGGGTTAGGGGGTGGCTACACCTTC. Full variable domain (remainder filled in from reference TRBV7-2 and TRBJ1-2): GAGVSQSPSNKVTEKGKDVELRCDPISGHTALYWYRQSLGQGLEFLIYFQGNSAPDKSGLPSDRFSAERTGGSVSTLTIQRTQQEDSAVYLCASSLVSNTGLGGGYTFGSGTRLTVV.